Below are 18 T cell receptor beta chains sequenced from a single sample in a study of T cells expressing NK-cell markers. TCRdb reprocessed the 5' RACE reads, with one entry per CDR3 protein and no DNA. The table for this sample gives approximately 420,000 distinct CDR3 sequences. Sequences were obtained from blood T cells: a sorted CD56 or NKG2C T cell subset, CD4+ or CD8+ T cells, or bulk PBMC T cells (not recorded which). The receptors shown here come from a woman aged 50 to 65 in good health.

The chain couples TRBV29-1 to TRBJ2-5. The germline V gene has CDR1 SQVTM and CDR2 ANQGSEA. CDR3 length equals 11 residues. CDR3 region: CSVGEGETQYF.

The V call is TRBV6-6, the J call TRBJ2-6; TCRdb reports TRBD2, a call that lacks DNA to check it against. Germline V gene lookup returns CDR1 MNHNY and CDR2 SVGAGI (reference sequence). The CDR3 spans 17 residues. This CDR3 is CASTSEGLSSGANVLTF.

The chain's CDR3 is CASSQENTGELFF. The chain couples TRBV7-3 to TRBJ2-2. Germline CDR1 SGHTA, CDR2 FQGTGA. The CDR3 covers 13 residues.

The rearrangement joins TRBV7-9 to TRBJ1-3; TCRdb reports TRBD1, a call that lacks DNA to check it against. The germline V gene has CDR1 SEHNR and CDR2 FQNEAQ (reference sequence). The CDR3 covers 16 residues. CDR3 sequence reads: CASSPRGGGSGNTIYF.

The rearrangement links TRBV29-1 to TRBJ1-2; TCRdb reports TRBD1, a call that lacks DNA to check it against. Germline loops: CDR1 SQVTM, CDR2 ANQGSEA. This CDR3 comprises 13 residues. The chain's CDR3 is CSVGLGTGGGYTF.

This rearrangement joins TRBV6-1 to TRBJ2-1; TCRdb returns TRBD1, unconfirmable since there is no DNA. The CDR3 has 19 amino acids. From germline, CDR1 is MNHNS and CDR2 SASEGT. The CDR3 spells CASRGWQGFTLSLSDEQFF.

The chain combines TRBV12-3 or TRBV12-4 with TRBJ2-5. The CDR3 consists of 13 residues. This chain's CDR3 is CASSRQRRETQYF.

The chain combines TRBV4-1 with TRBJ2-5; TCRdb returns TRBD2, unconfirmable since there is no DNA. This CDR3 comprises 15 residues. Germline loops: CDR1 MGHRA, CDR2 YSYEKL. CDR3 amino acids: CASSQAGLAGETQYF.

CDR3 amino acids: CASSEPGVDEQFF. This sequence joins TRBV2 and TRBJ2-1; the D gene TCRdb calls, TRBD1, cannot be checked with no DNA. CDR1 SNHLY and CDR2 FYNNEI come from the germline V gene. The CDR3 runs to 13 residues.

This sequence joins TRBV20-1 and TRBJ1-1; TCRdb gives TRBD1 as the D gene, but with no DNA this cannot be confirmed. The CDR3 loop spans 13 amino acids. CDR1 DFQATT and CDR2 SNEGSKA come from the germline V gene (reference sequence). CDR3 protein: CSATPAGNTEAFF.

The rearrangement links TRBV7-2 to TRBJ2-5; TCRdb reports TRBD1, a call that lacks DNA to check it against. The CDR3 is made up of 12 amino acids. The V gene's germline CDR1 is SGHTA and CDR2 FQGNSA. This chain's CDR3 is CASRDREETQYF. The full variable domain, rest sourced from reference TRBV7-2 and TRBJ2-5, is GAGVSQSPSNKVTEKGKDVELRCDPISGHTALYWYRQSLGQGLEFLIYFQGNSAPDKSGLPSDRFSAERTGGSVSTLTIQRTQQEDSAVYLCASRDREETQYFGPGTRLLVL.

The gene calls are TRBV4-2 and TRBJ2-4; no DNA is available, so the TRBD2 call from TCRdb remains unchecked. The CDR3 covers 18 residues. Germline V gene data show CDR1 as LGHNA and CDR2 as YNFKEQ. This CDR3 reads CASSQDLGSTSGRNIQYF.

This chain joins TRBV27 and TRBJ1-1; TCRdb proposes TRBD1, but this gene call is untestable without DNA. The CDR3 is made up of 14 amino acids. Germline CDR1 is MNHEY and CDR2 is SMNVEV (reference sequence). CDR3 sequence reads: CASSFAGRNTEAFF.

The CDR3 is CATSAEGAIQPQHF. The chain combines TRBV24-1 with TRBJ1-5; lacking DNA, the TRBD1 call made by TCRdb goes unchecked. Per germline, CDR1 KGHDR and CDR2 SFDVKD. CDR3 size: 14 residues.

CDR3 sequence: CASSLGANGNTEAFF. The chain links TRBV27 to TRBJ1-1; lacking DNA, the TRBD1 call made by TCRdb goes unchecked. Germline-derived CDR1 and CDR2 are MNHEY and SMNVEV (reference sequence). The CDR3 extends over 15 amino acids.

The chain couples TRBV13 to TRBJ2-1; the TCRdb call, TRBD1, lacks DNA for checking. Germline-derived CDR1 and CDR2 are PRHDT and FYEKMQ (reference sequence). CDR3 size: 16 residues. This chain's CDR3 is CASSPNPGTVYNEQFF.

CDR3 sequence reads: CASSPTSADTQYF. The chain joins TRBV5-1 to TRBJ2-3. Looked up from germline, CDR1 is SGHRS and CDR2 is YFSETQ. CDR3 length: 13 residues. The full variable domain, rest sourced from reference TRBV5-1 and TRBJ2-3, is KAGVTQTPRYLIKTRGQQVTLSCSPISGHRSVSWYQQTPGQGLQFLFEYFSETQRNKGNFPGRFSGRQFSNSRSEMNVSTLELGDSALYLCASSPTSADTQYFGPGTRLTVL.

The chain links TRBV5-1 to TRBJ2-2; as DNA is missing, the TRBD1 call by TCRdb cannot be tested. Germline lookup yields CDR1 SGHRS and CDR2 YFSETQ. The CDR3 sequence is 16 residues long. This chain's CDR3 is CASSLARDRGTGELFF. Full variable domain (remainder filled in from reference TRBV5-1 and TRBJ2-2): KAGVTQTPRYLIKTRGQQVTLSCSPISGHRSVSWYQQTPGQGLQFLFEYFSETQRNKGNFPGRFSGRQFSNSRSEMNVSTLELGDSALYLCASSLARDRGTGELFFGEGSRLTVL.